The present TCR beta chain was sequenced within a study of shared clonotypes between healthy human individuals. Study-wide results and caveats: Some naive CD4 clonotypes, around 4.9%, turned up in common across a handful of donors.

Assay used: immunoSEQ multiplex PCR; TCRdb lists only in-frame clones, some missing. The table has 600,000 to 750,000 clones, 90% seen once. V shed 8 bases, J shed 7 bases, and the junction held 9 bases outside the gene matches. Germline V gene sequence: CDR1 SEHNR, CDR2 FQNEAQ (reference sequence). CDR3 length: 13 amino acids. Combining CD45RO+ cells with CCR7-negative CD45RA+ TemRA cells gave CD8 memory. About this clone itself: Its antigen is unidentified.

The TCR comes from a young man in good health. Some clones in this sample may be carry-over from other donors' samples. The chain employs TRBV7-9 and TRBJ2-7; TRBD1 aligns across 9 bases. What was sequenced was memory CD8+ T cells from PBMCs. The subset denotes: CD45RO+ cells pooled with CCR7-negative TemRA cells. The CDR3 here is CASSGQGMGEQYF. The DNA of the CDR3 is TGTGCCAGCTCCGGACAGGGGATGGGGGAGCAGTACTTC.